This TCR beta chain was profiled in a study of T cells after yellow fever vaccination. TCRdb redid the calling of the 5' RACE reads with MiXCR, one entry per CDR3 protein. This sample yields 300,000 to 400,000 distinct CDR3 sequences, of which around 3.9% are seen a single time; roughly a quarter belongs to the top ten. Ten or more counts support this clonotype. The clonotype was recovered from a man aged 18-30 years who received the YFV17D yellow fever vaccine. The sample here was PBMCs, taken 5 days after the yellow fever booster vaccination.

Here the CDR3 reads CASSRTGGDTEAFF. The DNA for the CDR3 is TGTGCCAGCAGTCGTACAGGGGGAGACACTGAAGCTTTCTTT. This chain connects TRBV7-3 to TRBJ1-1; 8 nucleotides align to TRBD1. The CDR3 runs 14 residues. V trimming: 6 bases; J trimming: 3 bases; junction bases outside the gene matches: 6. Germline values: CDR1 SGHTA, CDR2 FQGTGA. The complete variable domain, with remaining parts taken from reference TRBV7-3 and TRBJ1-1, reads GAGVSQTPSNKVTEKGKYVELRCDPISGHTALYWYRQSLGQGPEFLIYFQGTGAADDSGLPNDRFFAVRPEGSVSTLKIQRTERGDSAVYLCASSRTGGDTEAFFGQGTRLTVV.